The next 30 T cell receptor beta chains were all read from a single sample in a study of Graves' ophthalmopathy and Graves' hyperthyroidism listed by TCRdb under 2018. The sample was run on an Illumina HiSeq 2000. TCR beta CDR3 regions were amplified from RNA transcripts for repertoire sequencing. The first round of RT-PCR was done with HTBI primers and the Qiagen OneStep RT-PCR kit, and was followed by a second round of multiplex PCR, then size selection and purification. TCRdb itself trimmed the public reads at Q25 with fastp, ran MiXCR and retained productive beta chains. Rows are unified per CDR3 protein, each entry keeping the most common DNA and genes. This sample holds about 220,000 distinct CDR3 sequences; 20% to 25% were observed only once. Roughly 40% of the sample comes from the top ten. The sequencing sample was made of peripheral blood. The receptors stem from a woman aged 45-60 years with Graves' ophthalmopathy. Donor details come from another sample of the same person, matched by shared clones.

The CDR3: CASRPDNGRQPQHF. The CDR3 DNA is TGTGCCAGCAGGCCCGACAACGGTCGGCAGCCCCAGCATTTT. This sequence joins TRBV6-2 or TRBV6-3 and TRBJ1-5; no reliable D call. The CDR3 length is 14 residues. CDR1 and CDR2 (germline): MNHEY, SVGEGT. V was trimmed by 6 bases and J by 7 bases, leaving 16 bases between them.

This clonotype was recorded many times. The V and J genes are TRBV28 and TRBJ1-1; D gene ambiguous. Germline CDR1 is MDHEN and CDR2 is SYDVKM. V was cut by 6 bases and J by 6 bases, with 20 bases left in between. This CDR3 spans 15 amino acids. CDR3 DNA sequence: TGTGCCAGCAGCATAGGGAAGTTCCCTGCGGCTGAAGCTTTCTTT. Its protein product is CASSIGKFPAAEAFF.

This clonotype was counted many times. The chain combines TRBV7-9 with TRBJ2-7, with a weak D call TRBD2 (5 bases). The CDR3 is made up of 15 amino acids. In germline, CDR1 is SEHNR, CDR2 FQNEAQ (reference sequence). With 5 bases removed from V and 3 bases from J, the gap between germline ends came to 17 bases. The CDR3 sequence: CASSPLERGVYEQYF. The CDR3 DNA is TGTGCCAGCAGCCCATTGGAACGGGGAGTCTACGAGCAGTACTTC.

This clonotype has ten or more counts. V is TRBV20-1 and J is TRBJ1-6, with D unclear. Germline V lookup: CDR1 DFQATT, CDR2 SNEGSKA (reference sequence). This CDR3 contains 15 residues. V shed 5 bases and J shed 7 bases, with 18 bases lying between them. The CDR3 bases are TGCAGTGCTCGAGCGAGTGTTTATGGAAATTCACCCCTCCACTTT. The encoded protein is CSARASVYGNSPLHF.

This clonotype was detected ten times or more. In nucleotides, the CDR3 is TGCAGTGCTAGAGGGGGGACAGTCCTAGTCGATCAGCCCCAGCATTTT. This gives the protein CSARGGTVLVDQPQHF. The chain has TRBV20-1 and TRBJ1-5; 7 nucleotides agree with TRBD1. Germline lookup yields CDR1 DFQATT and CDR2 SNEGSKA (reference sequence). Trimming cost V 1 base and J 5 bases; bases outside gene matches: 11. CDR3 length: 16 amino acids.

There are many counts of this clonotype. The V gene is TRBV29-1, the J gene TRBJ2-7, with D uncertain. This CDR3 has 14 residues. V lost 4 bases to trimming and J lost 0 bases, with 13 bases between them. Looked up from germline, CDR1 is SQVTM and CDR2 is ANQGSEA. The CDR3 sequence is CSVALGYSSYEQYF. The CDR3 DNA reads TGCAGCGTTGCACTGGGATATAGCTCCTACGAGCAGTACTTC.

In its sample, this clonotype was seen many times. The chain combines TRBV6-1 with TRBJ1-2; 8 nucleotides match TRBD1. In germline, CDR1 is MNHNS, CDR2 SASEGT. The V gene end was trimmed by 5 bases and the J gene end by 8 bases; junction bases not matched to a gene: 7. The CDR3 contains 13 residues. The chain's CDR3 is CASSPGQGRGYTF. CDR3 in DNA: TGTGCCAGCAGTCCAGGACAGGGACGCGGCTACACCTTC.

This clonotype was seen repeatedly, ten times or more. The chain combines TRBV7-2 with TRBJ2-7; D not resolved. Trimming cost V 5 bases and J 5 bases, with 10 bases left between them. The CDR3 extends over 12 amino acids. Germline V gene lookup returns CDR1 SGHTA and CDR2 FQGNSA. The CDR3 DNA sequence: TGTGCCAGCAGCCCTCTCGAACACGAGCAGTACTTC. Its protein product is CASSPLEHEQYF.

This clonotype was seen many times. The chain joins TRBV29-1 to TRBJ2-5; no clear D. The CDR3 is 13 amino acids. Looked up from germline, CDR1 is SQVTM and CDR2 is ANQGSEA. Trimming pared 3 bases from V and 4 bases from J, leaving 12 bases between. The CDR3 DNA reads TGCAGCGTTGAGGTCGGAAATGGAGAGACCCAGTACTTC. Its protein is CSVEVGNGETQYF.

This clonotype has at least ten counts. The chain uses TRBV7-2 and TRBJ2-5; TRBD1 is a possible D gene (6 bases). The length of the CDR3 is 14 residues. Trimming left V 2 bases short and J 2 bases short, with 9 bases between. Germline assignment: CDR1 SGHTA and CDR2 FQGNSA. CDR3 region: CASSLSGQQETQYF. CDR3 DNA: TGTGCCAGCAGCTTATCTGGACAGCAAGAGACCCAGTACTTC.

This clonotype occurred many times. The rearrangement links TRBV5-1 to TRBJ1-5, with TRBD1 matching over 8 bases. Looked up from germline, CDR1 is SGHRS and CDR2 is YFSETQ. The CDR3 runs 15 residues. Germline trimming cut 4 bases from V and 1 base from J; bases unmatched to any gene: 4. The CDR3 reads CASSADRASNQPQHF. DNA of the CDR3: TGCGCCAGCAGCGCGGACAGGGCGAGCAATCAGCCCCAGCATTTT.

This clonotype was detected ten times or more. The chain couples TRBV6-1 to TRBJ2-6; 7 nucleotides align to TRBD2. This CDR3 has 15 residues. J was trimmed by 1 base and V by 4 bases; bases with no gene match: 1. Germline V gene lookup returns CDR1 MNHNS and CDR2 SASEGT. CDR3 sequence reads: CASSARESGANVLTF. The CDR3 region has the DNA TGTGCCAGCAGTGCGCGGGAGTCTGGGGCCAACGTCCTGACTTTC.

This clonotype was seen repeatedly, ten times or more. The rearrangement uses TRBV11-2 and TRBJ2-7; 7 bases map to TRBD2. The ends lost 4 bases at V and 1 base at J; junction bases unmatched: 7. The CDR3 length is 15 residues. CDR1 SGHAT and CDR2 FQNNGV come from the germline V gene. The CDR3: CASSWEGLGSYEQYF. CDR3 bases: TGTGCCAGCAGCTGGGAGGGCCTCGGGTCCTACGAGCAGTACTTC.

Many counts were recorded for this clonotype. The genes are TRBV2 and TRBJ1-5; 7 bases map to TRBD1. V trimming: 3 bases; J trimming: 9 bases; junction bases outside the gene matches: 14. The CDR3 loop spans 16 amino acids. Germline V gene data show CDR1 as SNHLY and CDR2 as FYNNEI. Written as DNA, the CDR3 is TGTGCCAGCAGTGATGCGGTGGGGACAGCCGAAGGGCCCCAGCATTTT. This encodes CASSDAVGTAEGPQHF.

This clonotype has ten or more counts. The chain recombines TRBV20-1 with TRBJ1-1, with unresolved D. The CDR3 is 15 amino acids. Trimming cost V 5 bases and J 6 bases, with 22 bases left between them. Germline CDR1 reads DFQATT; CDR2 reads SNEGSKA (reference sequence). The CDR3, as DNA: TGCAGTGCTCCGAGTTCTGAAGGGATGTTTTCTGAAGCTTTCTTT. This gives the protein CSAPSSEGMFSEAFF.

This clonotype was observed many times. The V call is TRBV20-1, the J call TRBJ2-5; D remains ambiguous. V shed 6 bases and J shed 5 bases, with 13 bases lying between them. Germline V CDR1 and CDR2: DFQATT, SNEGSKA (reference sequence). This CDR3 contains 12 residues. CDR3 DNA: TGCAGTGCCCGGGCTAGAGAGGAGACCCAGTACTTC. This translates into CSARAREETQYF.

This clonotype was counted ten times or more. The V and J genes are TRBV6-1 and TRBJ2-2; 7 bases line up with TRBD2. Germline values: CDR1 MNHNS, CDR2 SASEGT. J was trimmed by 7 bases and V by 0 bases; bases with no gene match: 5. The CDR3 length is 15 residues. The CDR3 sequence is CASSEALGGYGELFF. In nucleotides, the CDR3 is TGTGCCAGCAGTGAAGCGCTGGGAGGGTACGGGGAGCTGTTTTTT.

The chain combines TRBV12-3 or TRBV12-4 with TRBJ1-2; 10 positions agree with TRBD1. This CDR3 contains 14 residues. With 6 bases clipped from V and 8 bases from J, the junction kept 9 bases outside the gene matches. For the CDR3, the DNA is TGTGCCAGCAGCCGGGACAGGGGAGGGTACGGCTACACCTTC. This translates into CASSRDRGGYGYTF.

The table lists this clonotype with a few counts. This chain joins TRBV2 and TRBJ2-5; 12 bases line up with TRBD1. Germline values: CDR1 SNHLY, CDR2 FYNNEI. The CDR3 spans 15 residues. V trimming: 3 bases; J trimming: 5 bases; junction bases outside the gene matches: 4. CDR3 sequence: CASSEGDRGLETQYF. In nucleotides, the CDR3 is TGTGCCAGCAGTGAGGGGGACAGGGGGCTTGAGACCCAGTACTTC.

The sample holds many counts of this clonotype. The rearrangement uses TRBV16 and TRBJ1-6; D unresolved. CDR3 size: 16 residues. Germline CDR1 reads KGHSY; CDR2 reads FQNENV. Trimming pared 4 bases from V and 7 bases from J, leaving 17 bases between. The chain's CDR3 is CASSRLSGPGNSPLHF. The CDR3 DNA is TGTGCCAGCAGCCGCCTCAGTGGGCCGGGAAATTCACCCCTCCACTTT. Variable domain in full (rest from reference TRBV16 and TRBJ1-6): GEEVAQTPKHLVRGEGQKAKLYCAPIKGHSYVFWYQQVLKNEFKFLISFQNENVFDETGMPKERFSAKCLPNSPCSLEIQATKLEDSAVYFCASSRLSGPGNSPLHFGNGTRLTVT.

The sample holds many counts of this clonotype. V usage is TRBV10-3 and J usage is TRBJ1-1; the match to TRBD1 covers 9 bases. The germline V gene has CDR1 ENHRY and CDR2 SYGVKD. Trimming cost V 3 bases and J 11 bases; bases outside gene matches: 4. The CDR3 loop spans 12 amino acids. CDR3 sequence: CAISDWDREAFF. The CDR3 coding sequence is TGTGCCATCAGTGATTGGGACAGGGAGGCTTTCTTT.

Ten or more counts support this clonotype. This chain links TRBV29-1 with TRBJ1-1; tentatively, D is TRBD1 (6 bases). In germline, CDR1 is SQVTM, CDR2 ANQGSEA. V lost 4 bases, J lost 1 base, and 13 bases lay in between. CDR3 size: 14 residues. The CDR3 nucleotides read TGCAGCGTTGGGGGGCAGGGATCGAACACTGAAGCTTTCTTT. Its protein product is CSVGGQGSNTEAFF.

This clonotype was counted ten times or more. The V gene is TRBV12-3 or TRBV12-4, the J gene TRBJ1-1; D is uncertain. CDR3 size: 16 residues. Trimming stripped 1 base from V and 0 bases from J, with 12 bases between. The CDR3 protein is CASSLGQLRMNTEAFF. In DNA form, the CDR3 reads TGTGCCAGCAGTTTAGGTCAGCTGCGAATGAACACTGAAGCTTTCTTT.

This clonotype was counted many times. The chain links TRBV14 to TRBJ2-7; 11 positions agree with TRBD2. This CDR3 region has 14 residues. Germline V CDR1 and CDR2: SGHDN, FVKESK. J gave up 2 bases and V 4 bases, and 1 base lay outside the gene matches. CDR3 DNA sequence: TGTGCCAGCAGCCGGACTAGCGGGCCCTACGAGCAGTACTTC. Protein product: CASSRTSGPYEQYF.

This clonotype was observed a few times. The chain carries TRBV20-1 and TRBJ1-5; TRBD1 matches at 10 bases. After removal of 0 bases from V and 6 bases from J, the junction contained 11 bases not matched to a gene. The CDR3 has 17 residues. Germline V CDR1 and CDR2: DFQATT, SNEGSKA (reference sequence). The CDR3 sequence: CSARDGRQGAIGQPQHF. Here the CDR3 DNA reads TGCAGTGCTAGAGATGGGAGACAGGGGGCAATAGGTCAGCCCCAGCATTTT.

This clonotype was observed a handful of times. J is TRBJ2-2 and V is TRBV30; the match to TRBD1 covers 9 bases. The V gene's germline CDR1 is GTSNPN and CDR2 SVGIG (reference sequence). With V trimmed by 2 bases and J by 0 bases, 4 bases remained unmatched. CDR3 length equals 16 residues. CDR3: CAWSQGTGPNTGELFF. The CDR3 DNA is TGTGCCTGGAGTCAGGGGACAGGGCCGAACACCGGGGAGCTGTTTTTT.

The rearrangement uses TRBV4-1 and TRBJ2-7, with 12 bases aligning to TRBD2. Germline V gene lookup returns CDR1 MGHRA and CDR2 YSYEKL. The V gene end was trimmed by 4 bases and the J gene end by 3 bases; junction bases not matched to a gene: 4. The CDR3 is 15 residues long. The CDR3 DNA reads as TGCGCCAGCAGCCGACTAGCGGGAGTGGGCTACGAGCAGTACTTC. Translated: CASSRLAGVGYEQYF.

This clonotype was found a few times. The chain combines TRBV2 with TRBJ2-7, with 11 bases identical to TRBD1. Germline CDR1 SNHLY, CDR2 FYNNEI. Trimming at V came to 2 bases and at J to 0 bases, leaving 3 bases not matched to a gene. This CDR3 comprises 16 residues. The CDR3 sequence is CASSETGQGGSYEQYF. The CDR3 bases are TGTGCCAGCAGTGAAACGGGACAGGGGGGCTCCTACGAGCAGTACTTC.

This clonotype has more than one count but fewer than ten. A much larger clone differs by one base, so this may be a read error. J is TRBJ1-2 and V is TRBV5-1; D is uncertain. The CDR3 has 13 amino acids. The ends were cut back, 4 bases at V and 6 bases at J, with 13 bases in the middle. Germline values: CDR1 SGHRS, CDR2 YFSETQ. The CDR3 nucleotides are TGCGCCAGCAGCGAGCCATCCCAGGATGGCTACACCTTC. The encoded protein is CASSEPSQDGYTF.

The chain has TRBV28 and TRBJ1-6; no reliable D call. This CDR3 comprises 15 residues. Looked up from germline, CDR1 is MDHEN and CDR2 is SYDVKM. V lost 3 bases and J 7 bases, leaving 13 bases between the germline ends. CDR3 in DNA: TGTGCCAGCAGTTTGGGGATCACGGGGAATTCACCCCTCCACTTT. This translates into CASSLGITGNSPLHF.